This T cell receptor beta chain was retrieved from a study of blood T cell repertoires in COVID-19. Study-level information: Acute-phase and convalescent COVID-19 samples originated in the United States, Italy and Spain. In each case, the material was cDNA or gDNA derived from T cells, B-cell-depleted T cells, or PBMCs.

Per the germline V gene, CDR1 is LNHDA and CDR2 is SQIVND (reference sequence). This CDR3 is built from 16 residues. V lost 3 bases, J lost 3 bases, and 14 bases lay in between. In the study's own analysis: Estimation of nucleated cell counts relied on the amplification of reference gene primers. The table came from immunoSEQ multiplex PCR; TCRdb's copy has only in-frame clones and leaves some out. V and J calls and clone size come straight from that table; D and trimming were deduced from the DNA. The data hold fewer than 150,000 clones, with around 77% observed a single time. The V gene is TRBV19, the J gene TRBJ1-4; the D is unclear. Input material: peripheral blood. This TCR came from a human donor in a cohort sampled during active COVID-19. The CDR3 DNA follows: TGTGCCAGTAGTATCGGACCACCAGCGGCTAATGAAAAACTGTTTTTT. Its translation: CASSIGPPAANEKLFF.